The sequence of this TCR beta chain was determined in a study of PD-1 blockade in mismatch repair-deficient tumors (dated by TCRdb to the late 2010s). Notes on the research overall: The trial enrolled some 90 consecutive patients with approximately eleven mismatch repair-deficient cancer types between 2013 and late 2016, all previously treated and progressing. Tumor-associated T cell clones were tracked in the peripheral blood of patients responding to PD-1 blockade by deep sequencing of TCR CDR3 regions. On the study overall, not on this receptor specifically: Tumor-resident clones, often undetectable in blood before treatment, expanded rapidly after pembrolizumab and then contracted, generally before radiologic responses.

As for this clone: No antigen is known for it. Within one base of it there is no much larger clone, and no base qualities were kept.

For each enrolled patient, mismatch repair deficiency was established using either polymerase chain reaction or immunohistochemistry. TCR sequencing was performed for a few patients who responded to pembrolizumab therapy. The phase II trial prospectively evaluated PD-1 blockade with pembrolizumab in advanced mismatch repair-deficient cancers, independent of tissue of origin. Peripheral blood T cell samples were collected serially, before PD-1 blockade began and at several time points afterward. The timing of each blood sample was reported as weeks after the first dose of pembrolizumab. The method was the immunoSEQ multiplex PCR assay. In its TCRdb copy, this immuneACCESS table keeps in-frame sequences only and misses some clones. Where compared with another copy, unresolved V genes explain less than half of these, and the others have no known cause. This sample is represented by over 100,000 clones; roughly 80% of them were singletons. The ten largest account for 4% to 6% of the sample.

The sequence was obtained from an adult with mismatch repair-deficient cancer. The sample consisted of peripheral blood, taken 60 to 65 weeks after starting pembrolizumab.

The sequence in DNA is TGTGCCAGCAGCAGACTAGGAGCTCGCAATGAGCAGTTCTTC. Translation gives CASSRLGARNEQFF. The chain uses TRBV7-9 and TRBJ2-1; TRBD2 is perhaps the D gene, given 6 matching bases. V drops 5 bases and J drops 6 bases, leaving 14 bases in between. CDR1 SEHNR and CDR2 FQNEAQ were looked up in the germline V gene (reference sequence). From cysteine to phenylalanine, the CDR3 is 14 amino acids long. The kept DNA is CDR3 alone, 42 bases in frame from the first base.